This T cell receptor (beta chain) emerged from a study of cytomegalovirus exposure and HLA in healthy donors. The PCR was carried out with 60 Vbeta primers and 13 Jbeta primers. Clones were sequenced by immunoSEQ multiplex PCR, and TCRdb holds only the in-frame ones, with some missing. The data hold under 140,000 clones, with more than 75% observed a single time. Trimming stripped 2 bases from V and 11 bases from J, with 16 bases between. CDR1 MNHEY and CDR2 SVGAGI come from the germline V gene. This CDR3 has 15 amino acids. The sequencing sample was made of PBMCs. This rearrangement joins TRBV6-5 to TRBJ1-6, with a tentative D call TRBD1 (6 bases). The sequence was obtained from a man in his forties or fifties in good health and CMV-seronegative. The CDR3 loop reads CASSYTGTGGTPLHF. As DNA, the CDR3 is TGTGCCAGCAGTTACACAGGGACCGGGGGGACACCCCTCCACTTT.